This T cell receptor (beta chain) was sequenced in a study of regulatory T cells in long-lasting Graves disease. Notes on the study in general: The study found lower TCR diversity in persistent Graves' patients than in newly diagnosed ones. Accuracy might have suffered from few samples.

Assembly of TCR beta libraries relied on iRepertoire HTBI primers together with Arm-PCR of CDR3 regions. MiXCR, applied by TCRdb to the multiplex PCR reads, yields one record per CDR3 protein. The sample comprises 300,000 to 500,000 distinct CDR3 sequences, under 25% of which are singletons, and roughly 20% rests with the top ten. The V gene's germline CDR1 is MNHNS and CDR2 SASEGT. The CDR3 contains 14 residues. V was pared by 4 bases and J by 3 bases, with 9 bases between. Note on this clonotype: Its antigen is as yet unknown.

The time point: persistent/refractory GD, antithyroid drugs over 5 years with positive TRAb. PBMCs were the source of the RNA used for TCR sequencing. Each of the patients was recruited from an endocrinology department situated in Xi'an, China. The chain is built from TRBV6-1 and TRBJ2-2; D unresolved. Material: peripheral blood mononuclear cells (PBMCs), obtained when the disease was refractory, from a patient treated with antithyroid drugs. The clonotype comes from a female donor with Graves disease. CDR3 protein: CASSGEGYTGELFF. Here the CDR3 DNA reads TGTGCCAGCAGTGGGGAAGGGTACACCGGGGAGCTGTTTTTT.